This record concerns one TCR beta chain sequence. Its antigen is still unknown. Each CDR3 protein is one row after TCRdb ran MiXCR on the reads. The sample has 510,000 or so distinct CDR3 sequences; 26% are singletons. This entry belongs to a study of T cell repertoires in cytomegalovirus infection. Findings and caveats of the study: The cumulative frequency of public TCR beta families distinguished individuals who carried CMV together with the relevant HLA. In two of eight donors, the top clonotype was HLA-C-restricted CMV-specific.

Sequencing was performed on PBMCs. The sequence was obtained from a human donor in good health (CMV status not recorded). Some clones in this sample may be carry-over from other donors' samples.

CDR3 DNA: TGTGCCAGCAGCCGGGAGGGAATAGGGAACACTGAAGCTTTCTTT. This gives the protein CASSREGIGNTEAFF. The V call is TRBV5-4, the J call TRBJ1-1, with D hard to call. Germline CDR1 SGHNT, CDR2 YYREEE (reference sequence). V lost 4 bases and J 1 base, leaving 14 bases between the germline ends. The CDR3 sequence is 15 residues long. The variable domain in full, with the rest retrieved from reference TRBV5-4 and TRBJ1-1, is ETGVTQSPTHLIKTRGQQVTLRCSSQSGHNTVSWYQQALGQGPQFIFQYYREEENGRGNFPPRFSGLQFPNYSSELNVNALELDDSALYLCASSREGIGNTEAFFGQGTRLTVV.